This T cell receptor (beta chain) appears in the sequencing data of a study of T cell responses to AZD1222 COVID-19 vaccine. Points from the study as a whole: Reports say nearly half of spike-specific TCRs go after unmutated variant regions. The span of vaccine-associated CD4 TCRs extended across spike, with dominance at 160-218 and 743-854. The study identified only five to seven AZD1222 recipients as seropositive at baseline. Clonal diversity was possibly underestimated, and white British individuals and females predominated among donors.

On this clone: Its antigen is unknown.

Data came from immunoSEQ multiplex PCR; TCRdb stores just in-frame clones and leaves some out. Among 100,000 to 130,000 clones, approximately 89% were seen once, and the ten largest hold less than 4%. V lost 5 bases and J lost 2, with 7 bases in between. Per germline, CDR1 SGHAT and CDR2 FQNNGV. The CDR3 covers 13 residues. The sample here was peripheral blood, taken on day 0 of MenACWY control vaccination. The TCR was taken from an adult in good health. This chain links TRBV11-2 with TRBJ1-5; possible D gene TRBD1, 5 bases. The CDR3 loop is CASSRDGNQPQHF. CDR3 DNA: TGTGCCAGCAGCCGGGACGGCAATCAGCCCCAGCATTTT. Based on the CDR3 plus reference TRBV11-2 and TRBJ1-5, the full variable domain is EAGVAQSPRYKIIEKRQSVAFWCNPISGHATLYWYQQILGQGPKLLIQFQNNGVVDDSQLPKDRFSAERLKGVDSTLKIQPAKLEDSAVYLCASSRDGNQPQHFGDGTRLSIL.